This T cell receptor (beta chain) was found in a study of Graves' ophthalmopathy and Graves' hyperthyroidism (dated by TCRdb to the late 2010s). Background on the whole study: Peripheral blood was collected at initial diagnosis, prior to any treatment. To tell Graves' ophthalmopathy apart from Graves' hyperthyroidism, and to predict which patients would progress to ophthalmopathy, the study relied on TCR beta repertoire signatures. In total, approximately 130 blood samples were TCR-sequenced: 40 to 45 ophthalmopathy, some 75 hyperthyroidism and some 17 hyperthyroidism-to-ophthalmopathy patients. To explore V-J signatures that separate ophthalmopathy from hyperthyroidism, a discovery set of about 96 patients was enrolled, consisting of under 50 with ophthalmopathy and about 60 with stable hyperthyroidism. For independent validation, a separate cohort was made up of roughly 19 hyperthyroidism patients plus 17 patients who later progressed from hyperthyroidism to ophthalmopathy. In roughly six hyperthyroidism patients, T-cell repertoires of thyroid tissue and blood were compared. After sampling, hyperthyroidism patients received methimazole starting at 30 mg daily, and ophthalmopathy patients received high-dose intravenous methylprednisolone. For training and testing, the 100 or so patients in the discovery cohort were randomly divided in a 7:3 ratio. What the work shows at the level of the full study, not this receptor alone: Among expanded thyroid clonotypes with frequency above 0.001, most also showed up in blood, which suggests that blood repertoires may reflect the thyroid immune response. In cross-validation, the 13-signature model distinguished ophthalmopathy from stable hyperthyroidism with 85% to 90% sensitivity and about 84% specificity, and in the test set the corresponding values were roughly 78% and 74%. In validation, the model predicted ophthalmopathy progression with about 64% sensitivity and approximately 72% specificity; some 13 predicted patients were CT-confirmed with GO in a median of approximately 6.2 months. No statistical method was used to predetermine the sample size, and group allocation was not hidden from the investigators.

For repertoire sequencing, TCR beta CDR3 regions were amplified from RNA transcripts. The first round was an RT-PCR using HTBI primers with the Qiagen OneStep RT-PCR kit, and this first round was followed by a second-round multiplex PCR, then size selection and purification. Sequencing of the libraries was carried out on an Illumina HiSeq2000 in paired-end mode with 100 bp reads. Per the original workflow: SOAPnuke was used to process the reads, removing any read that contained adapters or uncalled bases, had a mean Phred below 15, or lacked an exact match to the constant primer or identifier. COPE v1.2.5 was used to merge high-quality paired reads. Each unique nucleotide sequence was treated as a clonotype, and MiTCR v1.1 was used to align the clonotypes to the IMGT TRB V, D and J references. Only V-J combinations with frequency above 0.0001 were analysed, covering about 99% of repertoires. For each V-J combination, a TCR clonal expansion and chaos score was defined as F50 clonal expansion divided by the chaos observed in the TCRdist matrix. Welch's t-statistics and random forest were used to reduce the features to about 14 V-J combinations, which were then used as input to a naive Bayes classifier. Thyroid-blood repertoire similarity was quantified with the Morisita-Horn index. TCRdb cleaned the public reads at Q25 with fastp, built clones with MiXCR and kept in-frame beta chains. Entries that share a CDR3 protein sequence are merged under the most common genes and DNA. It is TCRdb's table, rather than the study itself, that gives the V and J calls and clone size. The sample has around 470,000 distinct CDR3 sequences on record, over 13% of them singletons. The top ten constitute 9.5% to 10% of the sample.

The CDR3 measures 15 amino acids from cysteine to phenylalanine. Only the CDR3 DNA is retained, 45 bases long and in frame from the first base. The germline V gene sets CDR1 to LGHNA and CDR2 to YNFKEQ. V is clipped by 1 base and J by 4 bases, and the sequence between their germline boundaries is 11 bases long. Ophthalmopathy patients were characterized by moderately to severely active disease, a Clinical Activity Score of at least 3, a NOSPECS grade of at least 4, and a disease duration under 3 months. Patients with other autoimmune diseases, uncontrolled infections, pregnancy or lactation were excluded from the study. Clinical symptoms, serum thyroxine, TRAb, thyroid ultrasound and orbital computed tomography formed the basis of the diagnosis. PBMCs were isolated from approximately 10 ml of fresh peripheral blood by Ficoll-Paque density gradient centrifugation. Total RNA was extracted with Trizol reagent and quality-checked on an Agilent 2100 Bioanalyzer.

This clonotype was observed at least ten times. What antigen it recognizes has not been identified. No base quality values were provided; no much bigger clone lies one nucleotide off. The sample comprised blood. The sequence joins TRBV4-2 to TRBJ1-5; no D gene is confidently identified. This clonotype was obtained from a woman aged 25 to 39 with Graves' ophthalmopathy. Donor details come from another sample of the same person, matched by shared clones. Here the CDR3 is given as CASSQVLNRNQPQHF. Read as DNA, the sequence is TGTGCCAGCAGCCAAGTTTTAAACAGAAATCAGCCCCAGCATTTT.